This T cell receptor beta chain was recorded in a study of Ad26.COV2.S vaccination and SARS-CoV-2 variants. Study at large: Donor allocation was to the COV1001 Ad26.COV2.S trial arm. Intramuscularly, Ad26.COV2.S was given either once or twice, 56 days apart.

Documented treatment: roughly 20 received Ad26.COV2.S at low or high dose, single or two shots; 5 received placebo; per-sample allocation not given. The investigators took samples on day 63 after the first vaccine or placebo injection. Sequenced by immunoSEQ multiplex PCR; TCRdb stores in-frame clones only, minus some. The data show roughly 700,000 clones, 89% seen once. On this clone: The target antigen is unknown.

Trimming at V came to 9 bases and at J to 7 bases, leaving 8 bases not matched to a gene. Germline V CDR1 and CDR2: MNHEY, SMNVEV (reference sequence). The CDR3 is made up of 15 amino acids. General study findings and limits: Substantial response breadth was reportedly seen for spike-specific CD8+ and CD4+ T cells after vaccination. Spike-specific TCR breadth in vaccine recipients exceeded that seen in placebo recipients.

This sample comprised peripheral blood, obtained in a trial of Ad26.COV2.S vaccine versus placebo. The V call is TRBV27, the J call TRBJ1-6; the match to TRBD1 covers 11 bases. This receptor was identified in a person aged 18-60 years who received the Ad26.COV2.S COVID-19 vaccine or a placebo. The chain's CDR3 is CASGGTGGWNSPLHF. The CDR3 DNA is TGTGCCAGTGGCGGGACAGGGGGTTGGAATTCACCCCTCCACTTT.